This TCR beta chain was sequenced in a study of blood T cells in healthy people across ages. Regarding the study as a whole: The fall in TCR beta diversity per million T cells was roughly linear with age.

On this clonotype itself: Its antigen is unidentified.

Germline V gene data show CDR1 as SQVTM and CDR2 as ANQGSEA. J lost 10 bases, V lost 7 bases, and 17 bases had no gene match. The CDR3 has 15 residues. Each sample used at least 6.5 million PBMCs. Using a J-beta primer mix together with a sample-barcoded 5' primer, a second PCR was run for roughly 6 to 11 cycles. A template-switch adaptor containing 12 random nucleotides labeled each cDNA molecule. No fewer than 3 million CDR3-containing paired-end reads came from each sample. Via MiXCR, TCRdb re-called the 5' RACE reads, giving one row per CDR3 protein. The sample yields 1.6 million or so distinct CDR3 sequences, about 35% seen once.

Input material: blood. The rearrangement joins TRBV29-1 to TRBJ2-1; 9 bases are shared with TRBD1. The TCR comes from a woman aged 25 to 45 in good health. The CDR3 sequence is CSARDRVGWNYEQFF. The CDR3 DNA is TGCAGCGCCCGGGACAGGGTAGGTTGGAACTACGAGCAGTTCTTC.